This entry lists 21 T cell receptor beta chains sequenced from one sample in a study of neurological immune-mediated disorders. Using its own MiXCR run on the 5' RACE reads, TCRdb lists one record per CDR3 protein. The table includes over 25,000 distinct CDR3 sequences, approximately 1.6% detected once. The sample taken for sequencing was PBMCs. The receptors derive from a woman aged 30 to 39 with multiple sclerosis.

Ten or more counts support this clonotype. This chain connects TRBV2 to TRBJ1-5, with D maybe TRBD1 (5 bases). This CDR3 region has 15 residues. The germline CDR1 and CDR2 sequences are SNHLY and FYNNEI. Trimming shortened V by 4 bases and J by 0 bases, and 10 bases separated the two germline ends. Here the CDR3 reads CASSGTRNSNQPQHF. CDR3 sequence (DNA): TGTGCCAGCAGTGGGACACGTAATAGCAATCAGCCCCAGCATTTT.

This clonotype has a count of ten or more. This chain links TRBV6-6 with TRBJ2-2; TRBD1 matches at 7 bases. The CDR3 extends over 16 amino acids. V lost 0 bases, J lost 5 bases, and 6 bases stayed unmatched. The germline V gene has CDR1 MNHNY and CDR2 SVGAGI (reference sequence). The CDR3 sequence: CASSYSTTGSTGELFF. CDR3 DNA sequence: TGTGCCAGCAGTTACTCGACGACAGGGAGTACCGGGGAGCTGTTTTTT.

This clonotype has at least ten counts. The chain links TRBV7-8 to TRBJ1-5; 7 nucleotides line up with TRBD1. V gave up 4 bases and J gave up 0 bases; unmatched junction bases: 3. This CDR3 is built from 15 residues. The germline gives CDR1 SGHVS, CDR2 FQNEAQ. CDR3 nucleotide sequence: TGTGCCAGCAGCTGGGGACAGAATAGCAATCAGCCCCAGCATTTT. Residues: CASSWGQNSNQPQHF. The full variable domain, in which reference TRBV7-8 and TRBJ1-5 provide the parts outside the CDR3, is GAGVSQSPRYKVAKRGQDVALRCDPISGHVSLFWYQQALGQGPEFLTYFQNEAQLDKSGLPSDRFFAERPEGSVSTLKIQRTQQEDSAVYLCASSWGQNSNQPQHFGDGTRLSIL.

The sample holds many counts of this clonotype. The chain recombines TRBV20-1 with TRBJ2-7; D might be TRBD1 or TRBD2, each matching 6 bases. The CDR3 loop spans 15 amino acids. Germline V lookup: CDR1 DFQATT, CDR2 SNEGSKA (reference sequence). V lost 5 bases and J 3 bases, leaving 20 bases between the germline ends. The CDR3 region has the DNA TGCAGTGCTTTCCCTCTGGGGGGCGGTTTCTACGAGCAGTACTTC. Its translation: CSAFPLGGGFYEQYF.

This clonotype was counted at least ten times. The V gene is TRBV5-1, the J gene TRBJ2-7, with 8 positions matching TRBD1. Germline lookup yields CDR1 SGHRS and CDR2 YFSETQ. V shed 4 bases and J 6 bases; nucleotides not matched to a gene: 12. CDR3 length: 15 amino acids. This CDR3 reads CASSARTGTVGEQYF. CDR3 nucleotide sequence: TGCGCCAGCAGCGCCCGGACAGGGACGGTGGGCGAGCAGTACTTC.

There are many counts of this clonotype. The chain joins TRBV12-3 or TRBV12-4 to TRBJ2-5, with TRBD2 matching 7 bases. The trim removed 6 bases at V and 4 bases at J, leaving 11 bases unmatched. CDR3 length equals 15 residues. The DNA of the CDR3 is TGTGCCAGCAGGGGCGCGGGGGAGTTAGTAGAGACCCAGTACTTC. Translated: CASRGAGELVETQYF.

This clonotype was seen many times. The chain recombines TRBV7-3 with TRBJ2-1; no reliable D call. Trimming shortened V by 4 bases and J by 4 bases, and 14 bases separated the two germline ends. The CDR3 contains 15 residues. Germline loops: CDR1 SGHTA, CDR2 FQGTGA. For the CDR3, the DNA is TGTGCCAGCAGCTCCAGCCACGGCAGGTACAATGAGCAGTTCTTC. It encodes CASSSSHGRYNEQFF.

In this sample, this clonotype turned up many times. This rearrangement joins TRBV5-5 to TRBJ2-2; 9 nucleotides agree with TRBD1. Per the germline V gene, CDR1 is SGHKS and CDR2 is YYEKEE (reference sequence). V shed 3 bases, J shed 6 bases, and the junction held 9 bases outside the gene matches. The CDR3 is 16 amino acids. Here the CDR3 DNA reads TGTGCCAGCAGCTACTCCGGGACAGGGTTGGCCGGGGAGCTGTTTTTT. It codes for CASSYSGTGLAGELFF.

This clonotype has a count of ten or more. The chain links TRBV12-3 or TRBV12-4 to TRBJ1-2, with D hard to call. This CDR3 has 14 amino acids. V lost 7 bases and J lost 2, with 14 bases in between. The CDR3 DNA follows: TGTGCCAGCACCCCGGCCCTCAGGAACTATGGCTACACCTTC. The encoded protein is CASTPALRNYGYTF.

This clonotype was recorded many times. The chain recombines TRBV20-1 with TRBJ2-4; 9 positions agree with TRBD2. The CDR3 consists of 15 residues. Germline-derived CDR1 and CDR2 are DFQATT and SNEGSKA (reference sequence). V lost 4 bases and J lost 10; bases outside the gene matches: 14. CDR3 bases: TGCAGTGCTACTAGCGGGGCCATAGCCAAAACAATTCAGTACTTC. This sequence encodes CSATSGAIAKTIQYF.

This clonotype was seen at least ten times. The rearrangement uses TRBV25-1 and TRBJ2-7, with D possibly TRBD2 on 6 matching bases. V lost 6 bases to trimming and J lost 2 bases, with 14 bases between them. Germline CDR1 MGHDK, CDR2 SYGVNS. The CDR3 contains 14 residues. The CDR3 loop is CASSAGTQAYEQYF. The CDR3 nucleotides read TGTGCCAGCAGCGCCGGGACTCAGGCCTACGAGCAGTACTTC.

This clonotype came up many times. The rearrangement joins TRBV5-1 to TRBJ1-1; a weak D match, TRBD1 (6 bases). CDR3 size: 14 residues. Germline loops: CDR1 SGHRS, CDR2 YFSETQ. Trimming took 5 bases from V and 7 from J, leaving 18 bases between them. The DNA for the CDR3 is TGCGCCAGCAGGGCCAATACCCTGGACAGTGAAGCTTTCTTT. Translated, it gives CASRANTLDSEAFF.

This clonotype counts as medium-sized. This may be a read error: a much more frequent sequence differs by one nucleotide. The CDR3 end shows no conserved phenylalanine or tryptophan, and so a read error is likely. The chain joins TRBV3-1 to TRBJ1-2; D is ambiguous. Deletions cut 1 base from V and 3 bases from J, with 9 bases between. Germline V CDR1 and CDR2: LGHDT, YNNKEL (reference sequence). The CDR3 contains 14 residues. The CDR3 reads CASSQAVTYYGYTV. For the CDR3, the DNA is TGTGCCAGCAGCCAAGCCGTGACCTACTATGGCTACACCGTC.

In this sample, this clonotype turned up many times. The conserved closing phenylalanine or tryptophan is absent in this CDR3, likely reflecting a read error. CDR3 region: CASRVTGAGYTC. For the CDR3, the DNA is TGTGCCAGCAGGGTGACAGGGGCTGGCTACACCTGC. This chain connects TRBV6-5 to TRBJ1-2; 8 bases align to TRBD1. Per the germline V gene, CDR1 is MNHEY and CDR2 is SVGAGI. The CDR3 is made up of 12 amino acids. Losses at the gene ends were 6 bases for V and 7 bases for J; bases not matched to a gene: 4.

At least ten counts were recorded for this clonotype. The J gene is TRBJ1-1, the V gene TRBV7-2, with 8 bases identical to TRBD1. The CDR3 has 14 amino acids. Trimming took 7 bases from V and 4 from J; bases not matched to a gene: 8. Germline-derived CDR1 and CDR2 are SGHTA and FQGNSA. CDR3 sequence (DNA): TGTGCCAGCACTATAACAGGGGGTAGCACTGAAGCTTTCTTT. Its translation: CASTITGGSTEAFF.

This clonotype was counted ten times or more. The chain uses TRBV12-3 or TRBV12-4 and TRBJ2-2, with a weak D call TRBD2 (7 bases). The CDR3 has 15 residues. V was shortened by 3 bases and J by 6 bases, with 14 bases between the two germline ends. The CDR3 loop is CASSFGGRGSGELFF. The CDR3 bases are TGTGCCAGCAGTTTCGGGGGGCGCGGCTCCGGGGAGCTGTTTTTT.

The table lists this clonotype with many counts. V usage is TRBV5-6 and J usage is TRBJ2-5, with 8 bases aligning to TRBD1. Germline V gene data show CDR1 as SGHDT and CDR2 as YYEEEE. The CDR3 covers 14 residues. J lost 5 bases, V lost 4 bases, and 7 bases had no gene match. Here the CDR3 reads CASSGQGVGETQYF. The CDR3 coding sequence is TGTGCCAGCAGCGGACAGGGAGTAGGGGAGACCCAGTACTTC.

Ten or more counts support this clonotype. V and J are TRBV5-1 and TRBJ2-1, with D hard to call. Germline V gene lookup returns CDR1 SGHRS and CDR2 YFSETQ. The CDR3 runs to 14 residues. The V end was cut by 0 bases, the J end by 4 bases, with 8 bases between. Here the CDR3 reads CASSLGNLYNEQFF. The CDR3 bases are TGCGCCAGCAGCTTGGGGAACCTTTACAATGAGCAGTTCTTC.

This clonotype occurred many times. This sequence joins TRBV18 and TRBJ2-7; D might be TRBD1 (6 bases). Germline values: CDR1 KGHSH, CDR2 LQKENI. V was clipped by 3 bases and J by 2 bases, with 8 bases between them. This CDR3 is built from 13 residues. CDR3 in DNA: TGTGCCAGCTCACCTAGGGACACCTACGAGCAGTACTTC. Protein product: CASSPRDTYEQYF.

This clonotype was recorded at least ten times. This chain links TRBV9 with TRBJ1-2, with D tentatively TRBD1 (6 bases). The CDR3 is 13 amino acids. V lost 0 bases and J 10 bases, leaving 13 bases between the germline ends. In germline, CDR1 is SGDLS, CDR2 YYNGEE. The CDR3 region is CASSVAGTFDYTF. The CDR3 DNA reads TGTGCCAGCAGCGTAGCAGGGACATTCGACTACACCTTC.

This clonotype has ten or more counts. This sequence joins TRBV7-2 and TRBJ1-1; no firm D call. Trimming shortened V by 2 bases and J by 4 bases, and 8 bases separated the two germline ends. The CDR3 is made up of 13 amino acids. Germline CDR1 is SGHTA and CDR2 is FQGNSA. CDR3 bases: TGTGCCAGCAGCTTATGGAGAACCACTGAAGCTTTCTTT. Protein sequence: CASSLWRTTEAFF.